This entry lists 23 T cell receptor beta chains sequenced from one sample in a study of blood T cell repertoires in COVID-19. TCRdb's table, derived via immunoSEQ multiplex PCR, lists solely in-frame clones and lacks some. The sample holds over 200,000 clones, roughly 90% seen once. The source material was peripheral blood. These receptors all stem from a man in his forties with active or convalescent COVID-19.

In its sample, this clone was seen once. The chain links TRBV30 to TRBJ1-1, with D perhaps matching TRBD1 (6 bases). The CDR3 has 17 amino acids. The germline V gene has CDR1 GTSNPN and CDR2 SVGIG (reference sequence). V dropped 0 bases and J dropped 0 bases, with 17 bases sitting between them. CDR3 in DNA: TGTGCCTGGAGTGTATGGCAGGGGCCAAGAATGAACACTGAAGCTTTCTTT. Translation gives CAWSVWQGPRMNTEAFF.

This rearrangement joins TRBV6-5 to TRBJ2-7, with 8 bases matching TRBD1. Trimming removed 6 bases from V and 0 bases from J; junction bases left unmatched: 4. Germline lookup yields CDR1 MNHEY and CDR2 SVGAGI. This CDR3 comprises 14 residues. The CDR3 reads CASSGQGTSYEQYF. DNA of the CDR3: TGTGCCAGCAGCGGACAGGGAACCTCCTACGAGCAGTACTTC.

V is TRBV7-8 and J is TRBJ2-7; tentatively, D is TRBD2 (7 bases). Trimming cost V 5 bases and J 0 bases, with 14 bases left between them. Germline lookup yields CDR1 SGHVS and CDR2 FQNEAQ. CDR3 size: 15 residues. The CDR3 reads CASSLEGGSSYEQYF. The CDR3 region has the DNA TGTGCCAGCAGCCTAGAGGGGGGGAGCTCCTACGAGCAGTACTTC. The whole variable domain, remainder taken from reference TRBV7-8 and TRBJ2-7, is GAGVSQSPRYKVAKRGQDVALRCDPISGHVSLFWYQQALGQGPEFLTYFQNEAQLDKSGLPSDRFFAERPEGSVSTLKIQRTQQEDSAVYLCASSLEGGSSYEQYFGPGTRLTVT.

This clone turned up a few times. The CDR3 region has the DNA TGCGCCAGCAGCCCGAGGATCGCGCAGGGGCGGAACACTGAAGCTTTCTTT. This sequence encodes CASSPRIAQGRNTEAFF. The chain links TRBV5-1 to TRBJ1-1; maybe TRBD1 (6 bases). The CDR3 is 17 residues long. V dropped 4 bases and J dropped 1 base, with 20 bases sitting between them. The germline gives CDR1 SGHRS, CDR2 YFSETQ.

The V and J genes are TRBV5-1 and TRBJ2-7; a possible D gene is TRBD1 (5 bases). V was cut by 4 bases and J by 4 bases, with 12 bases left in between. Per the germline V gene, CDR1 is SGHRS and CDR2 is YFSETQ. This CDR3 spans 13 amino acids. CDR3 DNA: TGCGCCAGCAGCACGGACACCACTTACGAGCAGTACTTC. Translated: CASSTDTTYEQYF.

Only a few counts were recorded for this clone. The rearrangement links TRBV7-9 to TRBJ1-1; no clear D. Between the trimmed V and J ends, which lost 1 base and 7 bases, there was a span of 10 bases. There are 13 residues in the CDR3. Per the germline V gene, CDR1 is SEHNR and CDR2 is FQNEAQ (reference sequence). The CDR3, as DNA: TGTGCCAGCAGCTTAGGCGGAGGGAATGAAGCTTTCTTT. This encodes CASSLGGGNEAFF. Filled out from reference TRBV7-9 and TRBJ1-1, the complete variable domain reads DTGVSQNPRHKITKRGQNVTFRCDPISEHNRLYWYRQTLGQGPEFLTYFQNEAQLEKSRLLSDRFSAERPKGSFSTLEIQRTEQGDSAMYLCASSLGGGNEAFFGQGTRLTVV.

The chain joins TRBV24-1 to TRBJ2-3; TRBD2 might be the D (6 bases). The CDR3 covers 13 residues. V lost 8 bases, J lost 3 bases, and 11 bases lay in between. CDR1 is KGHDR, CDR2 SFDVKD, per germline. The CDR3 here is CATNDGGTDTQYF. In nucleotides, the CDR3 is TGTGCCACCAATGACGGAGGGACAGATACGCAGTATTTT.

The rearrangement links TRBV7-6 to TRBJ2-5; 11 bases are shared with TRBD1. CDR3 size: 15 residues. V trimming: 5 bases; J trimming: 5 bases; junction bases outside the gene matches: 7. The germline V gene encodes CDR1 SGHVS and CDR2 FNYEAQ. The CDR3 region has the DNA TGTGCCAGCAGCCCCCGGACAGGGGGCGGGGAGACCCAGTACTTC. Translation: CASSPRTGGGETQYF.

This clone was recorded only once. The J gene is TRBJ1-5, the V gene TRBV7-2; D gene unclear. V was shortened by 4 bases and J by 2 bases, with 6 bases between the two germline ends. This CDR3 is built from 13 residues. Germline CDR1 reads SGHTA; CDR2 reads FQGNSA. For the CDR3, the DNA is TGTGCCAGCAGCTACCCAGGCAATCAGCCCCAGCATTTT. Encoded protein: CASSYPGNQPQHF.

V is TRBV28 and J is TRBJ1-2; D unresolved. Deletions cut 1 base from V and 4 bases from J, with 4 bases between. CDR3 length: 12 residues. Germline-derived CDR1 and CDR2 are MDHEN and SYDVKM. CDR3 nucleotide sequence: TGTGCCAGCAGTTTATTCCTCTATGGCTACACCTTC. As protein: CASSLFLYGYTF.

This CDR3 reads CASSPRRAGANVLTF. Here the CDR3 DNA reads TGTGCCAGCAGCCCCCGGAGGGCTGGGGCCAACGTCCTGACTTTC. The chain uses TRBV6-5 and TRBJ2-6, with a tentative D call TRBD2 (6 bases). Looked up from germline, CDR1 is MNHEY and CDR2 is SVGAGI. This CDR3 has 15 amino acids. V shed 6 bases and J shed 2 bases, with 11 bases lying between them.

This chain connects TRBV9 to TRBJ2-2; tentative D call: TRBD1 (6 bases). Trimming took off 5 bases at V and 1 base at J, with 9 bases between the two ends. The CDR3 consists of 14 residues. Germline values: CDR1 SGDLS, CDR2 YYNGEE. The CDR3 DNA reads TGTGCCAGCAGGGGGGACAAGAACACCGGGGAGCTGTTTTTT. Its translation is CASRGDKNTGELFF.

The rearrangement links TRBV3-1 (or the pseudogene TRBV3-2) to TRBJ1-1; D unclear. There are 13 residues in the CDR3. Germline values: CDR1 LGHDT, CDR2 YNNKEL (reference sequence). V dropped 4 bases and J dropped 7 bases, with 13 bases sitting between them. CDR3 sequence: CASSPRVGIEAFF. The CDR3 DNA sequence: TGTGCCAGCAGCCCAAGGGTCGGGATTGAAGCTTTCTTT.

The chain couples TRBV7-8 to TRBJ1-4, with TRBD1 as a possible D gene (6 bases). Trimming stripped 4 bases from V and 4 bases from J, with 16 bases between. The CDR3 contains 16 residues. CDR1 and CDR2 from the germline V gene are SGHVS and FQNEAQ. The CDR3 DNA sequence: TGTGCCAGCAGCTCCAGGGGCGGTTTAAGTAATGAAAAACTGTTTTTT. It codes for CASSSRGGLSNEKLFF.

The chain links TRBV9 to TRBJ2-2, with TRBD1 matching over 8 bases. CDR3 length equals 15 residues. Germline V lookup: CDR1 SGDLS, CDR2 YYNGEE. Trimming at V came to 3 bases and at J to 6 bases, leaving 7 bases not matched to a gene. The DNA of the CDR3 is TGTGCCAGCAGCGACGGGACAGGCGTCGCCGGGGAGCTGTTTTTT. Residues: CASSDGTGVAGELFF.

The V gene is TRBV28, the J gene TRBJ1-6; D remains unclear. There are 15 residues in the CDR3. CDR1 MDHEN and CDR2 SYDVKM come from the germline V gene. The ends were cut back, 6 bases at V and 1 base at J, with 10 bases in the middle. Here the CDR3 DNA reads TGTGCCAGCAGATTCCGGGGTTCCTATAATTCACCCCTCCACTTT. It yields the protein CASRFRGSYNSPLHF. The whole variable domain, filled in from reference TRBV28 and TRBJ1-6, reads DVKVTQSSRYLVKRTGEKVFLECVQDMDHENMFWYRQDPGLGLRLIYFSYDVKMKEKGDIPEGYSVSREKKERFSLILESASTNQTSMYLCASRFRGSYNSPLHFGNGTRLTVT.

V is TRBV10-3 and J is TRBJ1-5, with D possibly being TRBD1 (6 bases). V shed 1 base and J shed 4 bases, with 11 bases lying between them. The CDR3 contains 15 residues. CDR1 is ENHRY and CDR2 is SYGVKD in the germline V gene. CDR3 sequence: CAISEFATGNQPQHF. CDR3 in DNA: TGTGCCATCAGTGAGTTCGCGACAGGAAATCAGCCCCAGCATTTT.

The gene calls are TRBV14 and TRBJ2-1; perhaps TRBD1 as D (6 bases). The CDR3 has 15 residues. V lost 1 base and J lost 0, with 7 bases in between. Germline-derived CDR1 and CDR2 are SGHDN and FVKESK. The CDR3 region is CASSQGQDSYNEQFF. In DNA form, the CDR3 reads TGTGCCAGCAGCCAAGGACAGGACTCCTACAATGAGCAGTTCTTC.

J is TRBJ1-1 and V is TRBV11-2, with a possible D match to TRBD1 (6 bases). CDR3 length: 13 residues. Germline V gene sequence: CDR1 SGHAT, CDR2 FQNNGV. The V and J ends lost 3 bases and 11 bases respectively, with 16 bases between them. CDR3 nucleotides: TGTGCCAGCAGCTTCCAGGACAGAGCGGGGGCTTTCTTT. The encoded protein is CASSFQDRAGAFF.

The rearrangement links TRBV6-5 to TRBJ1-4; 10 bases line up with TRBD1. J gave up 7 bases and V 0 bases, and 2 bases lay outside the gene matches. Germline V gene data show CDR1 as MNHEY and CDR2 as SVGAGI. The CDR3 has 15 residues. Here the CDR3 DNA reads TGTGCCAGCAGTTACTCGACAGGGGGCGGTGAAAAACTGTTTTTT. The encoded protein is CASSYSTGGGEKLFF.

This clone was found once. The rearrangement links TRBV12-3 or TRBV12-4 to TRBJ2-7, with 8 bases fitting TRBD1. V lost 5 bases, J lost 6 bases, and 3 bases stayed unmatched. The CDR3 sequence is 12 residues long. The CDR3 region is CASSGQGSEQYF. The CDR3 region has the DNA TGTGCCAGCAGTGGACAGGGTAGCGAGCAGTACTTC.

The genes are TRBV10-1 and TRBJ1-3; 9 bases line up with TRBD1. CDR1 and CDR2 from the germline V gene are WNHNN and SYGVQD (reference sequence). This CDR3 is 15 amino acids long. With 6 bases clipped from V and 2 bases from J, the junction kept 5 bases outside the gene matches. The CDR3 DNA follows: TGCGCCAGCAGCACAGGGGGCTCGGCTGGAAACACCATATATTTT. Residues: CASSTGGSAGNTIYF.

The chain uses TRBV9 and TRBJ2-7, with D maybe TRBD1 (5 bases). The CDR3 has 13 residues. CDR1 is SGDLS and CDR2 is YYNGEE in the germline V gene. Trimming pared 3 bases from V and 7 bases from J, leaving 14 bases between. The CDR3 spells CASSAAPAGEQYF. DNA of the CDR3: TGTGCCAGCAGCGCAGCCCCCGCAGGGGAGCAGTACTTC.